One T cell receptor beta chain is described in this entry. Its target is not known. The data originate from a study of T cell responses to AZD1222 COVID-19 vaccine. Study observations and caveats: Dominant CD4 TCR responses targeted spike regions 160-218 and 743-854. The donor cohort was predominantly white British with a female majority, and clonal diversity may have been underestimated.

Trimming stripped 8 bases from V and 6 bases from J, with 14 bases between. The length of the CDR3 is 13 residues. Germline V gene lookup returns CDR1 MNHEY and CDR2 SMNVEV (reference sequence). Profiling relied on immunoSEQ multiplex PCR, and the TCRdb table lists in-frame clones only, not all of them. The repertoire includes under 200,000 clones, just over 90% of them detected once, and 1.3% sits in the top ten. The chain couples TRBV27 to TRBJ1-5; possibly TRBD1 for D (6 bases). The input for sequencing was peripheral blood, taken 28 days after the second AZD1222 dose. This TCR derives from an adult who received the AZD1222 COVID-19 vaccine. The CDR3 spells CASSGGGAQPQHF. CDR3 coding DNA: TGTGCCAGCTCGGGGGGGGGCGCTCAGCCCCAGCATTTT.